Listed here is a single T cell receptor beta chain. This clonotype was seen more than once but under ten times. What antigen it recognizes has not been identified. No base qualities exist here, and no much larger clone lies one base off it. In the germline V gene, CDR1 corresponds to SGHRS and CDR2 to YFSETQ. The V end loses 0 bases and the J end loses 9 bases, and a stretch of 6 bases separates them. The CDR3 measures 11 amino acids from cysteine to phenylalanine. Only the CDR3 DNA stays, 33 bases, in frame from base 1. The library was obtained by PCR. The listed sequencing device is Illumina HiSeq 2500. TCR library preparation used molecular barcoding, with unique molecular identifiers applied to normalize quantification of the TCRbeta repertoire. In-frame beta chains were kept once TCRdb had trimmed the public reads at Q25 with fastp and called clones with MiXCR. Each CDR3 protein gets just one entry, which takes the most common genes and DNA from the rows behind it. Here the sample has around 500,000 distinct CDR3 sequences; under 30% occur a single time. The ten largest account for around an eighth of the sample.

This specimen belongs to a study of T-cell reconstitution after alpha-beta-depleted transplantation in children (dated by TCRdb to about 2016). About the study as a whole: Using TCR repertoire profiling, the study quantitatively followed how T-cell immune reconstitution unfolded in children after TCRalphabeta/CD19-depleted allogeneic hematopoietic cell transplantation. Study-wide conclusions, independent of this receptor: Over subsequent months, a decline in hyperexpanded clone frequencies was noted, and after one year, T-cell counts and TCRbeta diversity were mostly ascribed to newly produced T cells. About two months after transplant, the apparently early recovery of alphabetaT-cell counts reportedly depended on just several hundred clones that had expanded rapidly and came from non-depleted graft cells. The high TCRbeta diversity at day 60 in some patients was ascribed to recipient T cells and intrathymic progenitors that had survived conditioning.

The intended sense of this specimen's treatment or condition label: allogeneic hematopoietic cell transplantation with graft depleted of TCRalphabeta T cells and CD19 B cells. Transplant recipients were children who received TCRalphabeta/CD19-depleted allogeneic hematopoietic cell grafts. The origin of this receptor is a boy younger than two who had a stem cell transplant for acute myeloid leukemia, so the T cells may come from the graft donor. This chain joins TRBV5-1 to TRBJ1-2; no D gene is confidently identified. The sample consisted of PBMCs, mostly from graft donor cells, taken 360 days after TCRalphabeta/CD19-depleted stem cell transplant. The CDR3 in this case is CASSLGESYTF. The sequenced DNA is TGCGCCAGCAGCTTGGGTGAAAGCTACACCTTC.